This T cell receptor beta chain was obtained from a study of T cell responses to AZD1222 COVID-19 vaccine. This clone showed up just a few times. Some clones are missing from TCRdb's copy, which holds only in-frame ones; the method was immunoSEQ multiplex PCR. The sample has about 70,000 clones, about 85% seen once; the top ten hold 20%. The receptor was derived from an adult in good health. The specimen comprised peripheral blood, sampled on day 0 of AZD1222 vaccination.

CDR3 amino acids: CASSLSWTSTDTQYF. The CDR3 DNA follows: TGTGCCAGCAGCTTAAGCTGGACAAGCACAGATACGCAGTATTTT. V usage is TRBV11-2 and J usage is TRBJ2-3, with D possibly matching TRBD1 (5 bases). V was shortened by 2 bases and J by 0 bases, with 9 bases between the two germline ends. The CDR3 runs 15 residues. From germline, CDR1 is SGHAT and CDR2 FQNNGV.